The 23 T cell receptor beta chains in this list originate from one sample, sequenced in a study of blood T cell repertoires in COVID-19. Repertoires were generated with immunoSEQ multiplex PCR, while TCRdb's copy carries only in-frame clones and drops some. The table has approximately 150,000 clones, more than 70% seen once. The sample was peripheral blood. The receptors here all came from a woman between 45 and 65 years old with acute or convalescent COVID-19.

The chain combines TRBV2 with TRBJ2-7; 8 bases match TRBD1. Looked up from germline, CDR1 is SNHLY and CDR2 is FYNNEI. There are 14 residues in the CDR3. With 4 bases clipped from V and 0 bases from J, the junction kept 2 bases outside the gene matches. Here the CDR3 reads CASSGQGSSYEQYF. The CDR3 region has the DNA TGTGCCAGCAGTGGACAGGGGAGCTCCTACGAGCAGTACTTC.

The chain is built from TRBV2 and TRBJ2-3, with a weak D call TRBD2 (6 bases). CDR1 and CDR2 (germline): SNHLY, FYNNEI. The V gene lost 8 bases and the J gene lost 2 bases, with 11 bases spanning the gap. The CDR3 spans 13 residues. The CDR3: CASFGTLTDTQYF. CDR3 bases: TGTGCCAGCTTCGGGACTCTCACAGATACGCAGTATTTT.

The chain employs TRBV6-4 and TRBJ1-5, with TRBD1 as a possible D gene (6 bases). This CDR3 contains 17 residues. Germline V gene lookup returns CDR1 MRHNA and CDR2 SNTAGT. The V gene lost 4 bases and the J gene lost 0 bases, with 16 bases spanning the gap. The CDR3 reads CASSGGQKLYSNQPQHF. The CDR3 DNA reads TGTGCCAGCAGTGGAGGACAGAAGCTCTATAGCAATCAGCCCCAGCATTTT.

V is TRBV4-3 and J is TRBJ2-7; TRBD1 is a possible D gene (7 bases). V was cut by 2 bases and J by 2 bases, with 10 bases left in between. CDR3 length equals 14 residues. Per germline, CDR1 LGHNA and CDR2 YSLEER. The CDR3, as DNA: TGCGCCAGCAGCCAACAGGGGGGCACCTACGAGCAGTACTTC. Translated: CASSQQGGTYEQYF.

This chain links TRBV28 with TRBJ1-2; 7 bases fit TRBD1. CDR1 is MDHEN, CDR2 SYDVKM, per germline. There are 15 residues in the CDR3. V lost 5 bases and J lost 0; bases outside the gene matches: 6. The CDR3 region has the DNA TGTGCCAGCAGTGCCGGGACAGAAACTAACTATGGCTACACCTTC. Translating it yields CASSAGTETNYGYTF.

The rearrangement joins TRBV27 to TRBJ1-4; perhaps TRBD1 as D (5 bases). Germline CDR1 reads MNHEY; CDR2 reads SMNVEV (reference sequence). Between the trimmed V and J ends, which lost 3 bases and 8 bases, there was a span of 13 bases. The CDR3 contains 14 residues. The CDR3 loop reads CASSFFPGREKLFF. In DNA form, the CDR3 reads TGTGCCAGCAGTTTTTTTCCAGGGAGGGAAAAACTGTTTTTT.

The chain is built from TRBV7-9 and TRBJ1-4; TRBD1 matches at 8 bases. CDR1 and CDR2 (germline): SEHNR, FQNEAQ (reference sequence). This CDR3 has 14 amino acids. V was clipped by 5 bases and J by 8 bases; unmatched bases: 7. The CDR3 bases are TGTGCCAGCAGCCGTACAGGGGGGGAGGAAAAACTGTTTTTT. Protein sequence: CASSRTGGEEKLFF.

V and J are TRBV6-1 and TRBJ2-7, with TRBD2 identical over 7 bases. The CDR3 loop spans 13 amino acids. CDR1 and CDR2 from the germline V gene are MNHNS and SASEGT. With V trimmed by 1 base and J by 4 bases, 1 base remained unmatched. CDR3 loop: CASSEGLAYEQYF. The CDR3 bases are TGTGCCAGCAGTGAAGGACTAGCTTACGAGCAGTACTTC.

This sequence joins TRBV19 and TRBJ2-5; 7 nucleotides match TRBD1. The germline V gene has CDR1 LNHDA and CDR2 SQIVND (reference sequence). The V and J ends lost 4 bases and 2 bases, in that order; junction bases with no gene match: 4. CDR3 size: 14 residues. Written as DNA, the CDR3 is TGTGCCAGTAGTACCGGGACAGTGCAAGAGACCCAGTACTTC. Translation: CASSTGTVQETQYF.

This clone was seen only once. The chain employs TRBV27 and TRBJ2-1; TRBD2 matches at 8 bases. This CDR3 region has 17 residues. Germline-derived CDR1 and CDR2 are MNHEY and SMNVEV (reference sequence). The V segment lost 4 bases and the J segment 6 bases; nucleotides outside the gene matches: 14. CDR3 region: CASSYYPSGTRTNEQFF. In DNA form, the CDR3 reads TGTGCCAGCAGTTATTACCCATCCGGGACTAGAACCAATGAGCAGTTCTTC.

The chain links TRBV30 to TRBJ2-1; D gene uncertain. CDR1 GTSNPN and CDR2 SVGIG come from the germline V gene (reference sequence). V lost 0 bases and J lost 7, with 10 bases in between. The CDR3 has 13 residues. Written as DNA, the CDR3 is TGTGCCTGGAGTGTACACAGAGATAATGAGCAGTTCTTC. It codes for CAWSVHRDNEQFF.

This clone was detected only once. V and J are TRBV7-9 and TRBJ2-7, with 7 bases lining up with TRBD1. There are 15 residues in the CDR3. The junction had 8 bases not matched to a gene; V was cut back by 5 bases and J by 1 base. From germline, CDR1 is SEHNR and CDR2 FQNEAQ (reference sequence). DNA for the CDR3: TGTGCCAGCAGCCCGACAGGGTTGGGGTCCTACGAGCAGTACTTC. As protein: CASSPTGLGSYEQYF.

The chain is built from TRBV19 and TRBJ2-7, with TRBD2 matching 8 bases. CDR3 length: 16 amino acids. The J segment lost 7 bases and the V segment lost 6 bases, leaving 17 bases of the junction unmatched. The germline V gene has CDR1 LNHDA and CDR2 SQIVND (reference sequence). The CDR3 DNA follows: TGTGCCAGTAGACGGGGGGGCAGGGAAGGGGCCGGAGAGCAGTACTTC. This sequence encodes CASRRGGREGAGEQYF.

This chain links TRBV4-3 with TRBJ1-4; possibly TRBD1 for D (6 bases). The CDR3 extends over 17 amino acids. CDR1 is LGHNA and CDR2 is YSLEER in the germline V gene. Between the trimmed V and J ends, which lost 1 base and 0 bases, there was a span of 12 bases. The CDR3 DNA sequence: TGCGCCAGCAGCCAAGGATCCAGGGGAGCAACTAATGAAAAACTGTTTTTT. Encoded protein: CASSQGSRGATNEKLFF.

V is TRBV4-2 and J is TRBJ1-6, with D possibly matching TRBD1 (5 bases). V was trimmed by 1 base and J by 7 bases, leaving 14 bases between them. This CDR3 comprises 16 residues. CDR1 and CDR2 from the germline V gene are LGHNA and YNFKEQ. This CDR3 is CASSQAGGSGNSPLHF. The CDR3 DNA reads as TGTGCCAGCAGCCAAGCCGGGGGGTCTGGGAATTCACCCCTCCACTTT.

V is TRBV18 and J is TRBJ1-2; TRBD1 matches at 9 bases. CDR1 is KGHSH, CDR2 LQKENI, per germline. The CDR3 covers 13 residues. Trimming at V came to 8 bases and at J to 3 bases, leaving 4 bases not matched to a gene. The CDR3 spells CASTWDRDYGYTF. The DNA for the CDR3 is TGTGCCAGCACGTGGGACAGGGACTATGGCTACACCTTC.

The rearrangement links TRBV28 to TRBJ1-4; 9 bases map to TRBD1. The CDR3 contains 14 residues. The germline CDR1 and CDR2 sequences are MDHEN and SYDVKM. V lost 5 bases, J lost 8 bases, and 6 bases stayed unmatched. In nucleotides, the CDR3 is TGTGCCAGCAGTGAACAGGGGGCGAGGGAAAAACTGTTTTTT. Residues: CASSEQGAREKLFF.

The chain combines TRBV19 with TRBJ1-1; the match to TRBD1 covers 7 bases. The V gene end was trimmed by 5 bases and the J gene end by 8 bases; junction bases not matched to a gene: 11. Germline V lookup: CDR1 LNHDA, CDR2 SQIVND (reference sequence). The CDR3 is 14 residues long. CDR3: CASSSTGQVREAFF. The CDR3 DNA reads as TGTGCCAGTAGTTCCACCGGACAGGTTCGGGAAGCTTTCTTT.

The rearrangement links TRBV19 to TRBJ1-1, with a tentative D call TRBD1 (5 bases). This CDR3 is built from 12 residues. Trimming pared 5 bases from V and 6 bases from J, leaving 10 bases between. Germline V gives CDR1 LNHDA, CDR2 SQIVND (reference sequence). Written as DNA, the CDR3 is TGTGCCAGTAGTGACAGTTGGTCTGAAGCTTTCTTT. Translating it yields CASSDSWSEAFF.

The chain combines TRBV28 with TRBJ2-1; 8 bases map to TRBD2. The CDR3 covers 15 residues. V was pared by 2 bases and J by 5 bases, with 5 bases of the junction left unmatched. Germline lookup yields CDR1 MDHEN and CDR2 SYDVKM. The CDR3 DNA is TGTGCCAGCAGTTTAACGGGGGGGATTAACAATGAGCAGTTCTTC. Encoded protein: CASSLTGGINNEQFF.

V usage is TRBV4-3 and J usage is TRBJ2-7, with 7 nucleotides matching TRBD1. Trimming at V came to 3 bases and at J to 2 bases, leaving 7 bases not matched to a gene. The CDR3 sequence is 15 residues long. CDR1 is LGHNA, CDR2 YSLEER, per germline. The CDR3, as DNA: TGCGCCAGCAGCCACGCCAGGGGGATGACCTACGAGCAGTACTTC. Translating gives CASSHARGMTYEQYF.

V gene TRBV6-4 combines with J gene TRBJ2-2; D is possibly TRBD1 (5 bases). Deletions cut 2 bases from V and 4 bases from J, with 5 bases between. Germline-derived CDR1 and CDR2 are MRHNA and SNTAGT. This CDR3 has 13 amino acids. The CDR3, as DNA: TGTGCCAGCAGTGACAGGGGCACCGGGGAGCTGTTTTTT. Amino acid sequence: CASSDRGTGELFF.

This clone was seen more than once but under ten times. CDR3 region: CASSFTGGAEGYTF. The CDR3 nucleotides read TGTGCCAGCAGTTTCACAGGGGGCGCAGAAGGCTACACCTTC. The chain joins TRBV27 to TRBJ1-2; 9 bases are a match to TRBD1. CDR1 and CDR2 (germline): MNHEY, SMNVEV (reference sequence). V lost 3 bases and J lost 8; bases outside the gene matches: 7. The CDR3 loop spans 14 amino acids.